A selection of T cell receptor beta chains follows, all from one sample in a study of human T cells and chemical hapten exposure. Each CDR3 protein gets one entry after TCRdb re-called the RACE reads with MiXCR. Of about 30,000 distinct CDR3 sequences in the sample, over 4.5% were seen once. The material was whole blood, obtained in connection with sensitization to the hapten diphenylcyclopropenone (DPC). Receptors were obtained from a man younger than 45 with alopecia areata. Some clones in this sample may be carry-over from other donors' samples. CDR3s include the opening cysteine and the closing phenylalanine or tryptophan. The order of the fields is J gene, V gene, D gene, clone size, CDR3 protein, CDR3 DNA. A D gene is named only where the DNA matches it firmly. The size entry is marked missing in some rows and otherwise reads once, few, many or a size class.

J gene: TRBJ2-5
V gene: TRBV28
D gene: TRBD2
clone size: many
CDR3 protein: CASSPLAGTQETQYF
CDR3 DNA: TGTGCCAGCAGTCCACTAGCGGGAACCCAAGAGACCCAGTACTTC

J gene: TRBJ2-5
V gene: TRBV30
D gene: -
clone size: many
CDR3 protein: CAWSAQQETQYF
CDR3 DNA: TGTGCCTGGAGTGCACAGCAAGAGACCCAGTACTTC

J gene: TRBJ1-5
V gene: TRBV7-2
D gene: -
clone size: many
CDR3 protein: CASSLVWGGLGQPQHF
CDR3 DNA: TGTGCCAGCAGCTTAGTTTGGGGGGGGCTGGGTCAGCCCCAGCATTTT

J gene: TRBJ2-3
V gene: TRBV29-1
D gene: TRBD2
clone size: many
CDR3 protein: CSFAGAVTSSGVGADTQYF
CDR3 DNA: TGCAGCTTCGCCGGGGCAGTAACTTCAAGCGGGGTAGGCGCAGATACGCAGTATTTT

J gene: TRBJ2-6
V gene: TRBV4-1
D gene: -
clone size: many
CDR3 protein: CASSQEAGANVLTF
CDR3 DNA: TGCGCCAGCAGCCAAGAAGCTGGGGCCAACGTCCTGACTTTC

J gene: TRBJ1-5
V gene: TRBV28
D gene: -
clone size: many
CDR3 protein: CASSPTRNQPQHF
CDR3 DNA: TGTGCCAGCAGTCCTACCAGAAATCAGCCCCAGCATTTT

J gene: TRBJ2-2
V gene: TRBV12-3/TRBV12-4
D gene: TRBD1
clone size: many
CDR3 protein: CASSLGAGGDGELFF
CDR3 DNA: TGTGCCAGCAGTTTAGGGGCAGGGGGCGACGGGGAGCTGTTTTTT

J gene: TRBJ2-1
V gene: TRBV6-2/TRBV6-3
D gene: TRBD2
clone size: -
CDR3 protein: CASSSAGEVGNEQFF
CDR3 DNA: TGTGCCAGCAGTTCGGCGGGAGAAGTTGGCAATGAGCAGTTCTTC

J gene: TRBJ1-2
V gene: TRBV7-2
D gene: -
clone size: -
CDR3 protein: CASSSKNRGPGYTF
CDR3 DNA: TGTGCCAGCAGTTCTAAGAACCGGGGCCCTGGCTACACCTTC

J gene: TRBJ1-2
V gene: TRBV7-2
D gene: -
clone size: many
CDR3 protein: CASSHTEGHYGYTF
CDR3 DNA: TGTGCCAGCAGCCACACGGAGGGACACTATGGCTACACCTTC

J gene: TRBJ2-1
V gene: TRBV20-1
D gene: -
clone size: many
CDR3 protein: CSARVGASLAEQFF
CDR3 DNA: TGCAGTGCTAGAGTTGGCGCGTCTCTGGCTGAGCAGTTCTTC

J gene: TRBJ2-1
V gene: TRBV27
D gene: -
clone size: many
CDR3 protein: CARTPGEAWYNEQFF
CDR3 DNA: TGTGCCAGAACCCCCGGGGAAGCGTGGTACAATGAGCAGTTCTTC

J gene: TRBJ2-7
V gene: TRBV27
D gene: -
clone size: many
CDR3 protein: CASSANKEQYF
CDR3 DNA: TGTGCCAGCAGTGCCAACAAGGAGCAGTACTTC

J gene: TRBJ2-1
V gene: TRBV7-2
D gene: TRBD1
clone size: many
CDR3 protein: CASSLGDRGLF
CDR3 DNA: TGTGCCAGCAGCTTAGGTGACAGGGGACTCTTC

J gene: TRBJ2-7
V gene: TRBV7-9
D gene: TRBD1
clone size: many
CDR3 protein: CASSTRDRPYEQYF
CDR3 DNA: TGTGCCAGCAGCACCCGGGACAGACCCTACGAGCAGTACTTC

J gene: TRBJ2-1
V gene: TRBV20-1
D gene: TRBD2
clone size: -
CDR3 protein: CSARPPSGGYNEQFF
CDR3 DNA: TGCAGTGCTAGACCTCCTAGCGGGGGGTACAATGAGCAGTTCTTC

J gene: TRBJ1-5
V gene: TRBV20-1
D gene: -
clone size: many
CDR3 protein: CSARGGFNQPQHF
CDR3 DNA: TGCAGTGCTAGGGGAGGGTTTAATCAGCCCCAGCATTTT

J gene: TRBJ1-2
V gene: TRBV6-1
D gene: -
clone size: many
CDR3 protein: CASSEAGFGYTF
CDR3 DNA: TGTGCCAGCAGTGAAGCGGGCTTCGGCTACACCTTC

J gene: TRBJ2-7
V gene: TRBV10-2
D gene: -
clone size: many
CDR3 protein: CASSDTGLYEQYF
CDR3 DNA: TGCGCCAGCAGTGATACGGGTCTTTACGAGCAGTACTTC

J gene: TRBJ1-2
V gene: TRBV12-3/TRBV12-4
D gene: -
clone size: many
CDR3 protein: CASMRRDYGYTF
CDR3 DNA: TGTGCCAGCATGCGGAGAGACTATGGCTACACCTTC

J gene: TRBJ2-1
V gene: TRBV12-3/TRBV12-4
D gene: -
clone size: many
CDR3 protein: CASSSPGEYNEQFF
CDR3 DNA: TGTGCCAGCAGTTCACCGGGAGAGTACAATGAGCAGTTCTTC

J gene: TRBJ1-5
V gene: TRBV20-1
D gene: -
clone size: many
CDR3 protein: CSARDRISGEKPQHF
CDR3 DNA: TGCAGTGCTAGAGATAGAATTAGTGGTGAAAAGCCCCAGCATTTT

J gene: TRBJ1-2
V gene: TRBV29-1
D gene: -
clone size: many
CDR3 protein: CSVRQDMDYGYTF
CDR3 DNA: TGCAGCGTTCGGCAGGACATGGACTATGGCTACACCTTC

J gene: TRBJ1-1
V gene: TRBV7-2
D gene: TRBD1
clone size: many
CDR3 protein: CASSFHRGGGTEAFF
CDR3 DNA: TGTGCCAGCAGCTTCCACAGGGGCGGGGGCACTGAAGCTTTCTTT

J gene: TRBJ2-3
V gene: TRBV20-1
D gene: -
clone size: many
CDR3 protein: CSAHAGGDTQYF
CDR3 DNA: TGCAGTGCTCATGCGGGCGGAGATACGCAGTATTTT

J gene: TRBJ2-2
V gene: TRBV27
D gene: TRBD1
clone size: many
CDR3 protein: CASSWGQGNTGELFF
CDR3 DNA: TGTGCCAGCAGCTGGGGACAGGGAAACACCGGGGAGCTGTTTTTT

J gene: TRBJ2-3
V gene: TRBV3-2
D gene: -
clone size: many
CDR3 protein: CASSQGPAGSDTQYF
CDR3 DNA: TGTGCCAGCAGCCAAGGACCGGCAGGGTCAGATACGCAGTATTTT

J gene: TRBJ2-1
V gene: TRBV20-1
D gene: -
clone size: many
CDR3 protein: CSASKDGDYYNEQFF
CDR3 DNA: TGCAGTGCTTCCAAAGACGGAGACTACTACAATGAGCAGTTCTTC

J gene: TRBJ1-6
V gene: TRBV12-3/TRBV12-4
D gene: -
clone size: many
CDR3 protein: CASSFGLDSPLHF
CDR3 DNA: TGTGCCAGCAGTTTTGGGCTCGATTCACCCCTCCACTTT

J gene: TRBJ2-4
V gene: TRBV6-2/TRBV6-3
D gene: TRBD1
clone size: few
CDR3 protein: CASSTRTGPGAKNIQYF
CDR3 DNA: TGTGCCAGCAGTACGAGGACAGGGCCAGGGGCCAAAAACATTCAGTACTTC

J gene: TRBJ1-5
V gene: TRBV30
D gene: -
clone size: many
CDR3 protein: CAWSGDSNQPQHF
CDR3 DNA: TGTGCCTGGAGTGGGGACAGCAATCAGCCCCAGCATTTT

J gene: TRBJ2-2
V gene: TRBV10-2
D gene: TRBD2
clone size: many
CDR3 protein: CASRGTGGNTGELFF
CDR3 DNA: TGCGCCAGCCGGGGTACGGGGGGGAACACCGGGGAGCTGTTTTTT

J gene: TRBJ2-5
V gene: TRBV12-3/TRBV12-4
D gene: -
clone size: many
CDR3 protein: CASSPWTQQETQYF
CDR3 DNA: TGTGCCAGCAGTCCATGGACACAACAAGAGACCCAGTACTTC

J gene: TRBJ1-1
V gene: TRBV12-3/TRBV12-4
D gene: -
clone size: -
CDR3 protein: CASSAGLTAFF
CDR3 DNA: TGTGCCAGCAGTGCCGGATTGACTGCTTTCTTT

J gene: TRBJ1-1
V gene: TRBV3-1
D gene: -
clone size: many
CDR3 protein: CASSQGPGTEAFF
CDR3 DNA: TGTGCCAGCAGCCAGGGGCCCGGCACTGAAGCTTTCTTT

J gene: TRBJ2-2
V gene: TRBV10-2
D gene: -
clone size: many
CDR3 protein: CASSRTTQETGELFF
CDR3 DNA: TGCGCCAGCAGTAGGACTACTCAAGAAACCGGGGAGCTGTTTTTT

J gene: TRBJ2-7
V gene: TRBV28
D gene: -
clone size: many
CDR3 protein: CASSPSQREICF
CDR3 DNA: TGTGCCAGCAGCCCCTCCCAGCGAGAGATTTGCTTC

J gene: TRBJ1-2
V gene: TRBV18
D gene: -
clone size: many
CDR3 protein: CASSPPEGANYGYTF
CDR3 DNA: TGTGCCAGCTCACCACCGGAGGGAGCTAACTATGGCTACACCTTC

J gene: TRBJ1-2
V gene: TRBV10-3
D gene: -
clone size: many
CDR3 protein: CAISEGANGYTF
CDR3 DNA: TGTGCCATCAGTGAGGGGGCGAATGGCTACACCTTC

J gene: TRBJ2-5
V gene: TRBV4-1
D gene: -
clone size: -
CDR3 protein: CASSQEKGWETQYF
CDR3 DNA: TGCGCCAGCAGCCAAGAAAAAGGTTGGGAGACCCAGTACTTC

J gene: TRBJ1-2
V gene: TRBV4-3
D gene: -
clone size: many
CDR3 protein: CASSQLGARVDNYGYTF
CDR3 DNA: TGCGCCAGCAGCCAATTGGGGGCCAGGGTTGATAACTATGGCTACACCTTC

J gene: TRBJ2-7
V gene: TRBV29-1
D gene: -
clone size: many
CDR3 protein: CSVESEGTYEQYF
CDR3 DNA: TGCAGCGTTGAAAGTGAAGGTACCTACGAGCAGTACTTC

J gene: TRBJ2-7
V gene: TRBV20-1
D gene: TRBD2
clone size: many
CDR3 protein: CSARLAGASYEQYF
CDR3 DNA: TGCAGTGCGCGACTAGCGGGAGCGTCCTACGAGCAGTACTTC

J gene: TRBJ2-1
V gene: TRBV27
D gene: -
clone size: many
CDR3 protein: CASSLKGTPYNEQFF
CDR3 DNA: TGTGCCAGCAGTTTAAAGGGGACCCCCTACAATGAGCAGTTCTTC

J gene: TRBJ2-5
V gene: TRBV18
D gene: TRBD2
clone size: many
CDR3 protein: CASSFGPGGETQYF
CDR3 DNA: TGTGCCAGCTCTTTTGGACCGGGGGGAGAGACCCAGTACTTC

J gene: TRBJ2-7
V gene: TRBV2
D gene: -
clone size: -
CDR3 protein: CASRESYEQYF
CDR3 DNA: TGTGCCAGCAGGGAGTCCTACGAGCAGTACTTC

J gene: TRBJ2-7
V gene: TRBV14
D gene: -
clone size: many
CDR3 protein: CASSPRGVRSYEQYF
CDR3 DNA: TGTGCCAGCAGCCCTAGGGGAGTTAGATCCTACGAGCAGTACTTC

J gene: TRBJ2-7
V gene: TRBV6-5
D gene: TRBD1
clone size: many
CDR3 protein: CASSYWPGDREISEQYF
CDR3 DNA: TGTGCCAGCAGTTACTGGCCGGGGGACAGGGAAATTTCCGAGCAGTACTTC

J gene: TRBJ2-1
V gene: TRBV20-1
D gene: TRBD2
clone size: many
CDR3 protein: CSAEGTSVYNEQFF
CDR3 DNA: TGCAGTGCCGAAGGGACTAGCGTATACAATGAGCAGTTCTTC

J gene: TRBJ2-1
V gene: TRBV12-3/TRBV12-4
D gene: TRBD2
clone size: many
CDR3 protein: CASREGLAGGFNEQFF
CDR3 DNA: TGTGCCAGCAGGGAGGGACTAGCGGGGGGGTTCAATGAGCAGTTCTTC

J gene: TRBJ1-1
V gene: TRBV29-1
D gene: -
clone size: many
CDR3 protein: CSVEGRAGYMNTEAFF
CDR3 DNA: TGCAGCGTTGAAGGTAGGGCCGGTTACATGAACACTGAAGCTTTCTTT